The clone carrying this T cell receptor beta chain showed up many times. The antigen is not known. The CDR3 spans 17 residues. The ends lost 2 bases at V and 0 bases at J; junction bases unmatched: 2. The V gene's germline CDR1 is WNHNN and CDR2 SYGVQD (reference sequence). The data are from a study of breast tumors, draining lymph nodes, adjacent tissues. Study results and caveats: Tumor repertoires ranked between lymph nodes and nontumor tissue in diversity, with V and J gene preferences. Tumor and nontumor repertoires were significantly more similar in luminal-like than in basal-like breast cancer. Tumor T cell lymph node origin was a supported hypothesis, not proven.

TCRdb analysed the multiplex PCR reads with MiXCR anew, one entry per CDR3 protein. The profile shows roughly 260,000 distinct CDR3 sequences, around 31% of them singletons. Breast cancer patients provided tissue from their axillary draining lymph nodes. The specimen sequenced was axillary lymph node tissue. This sequence was found in a female donor with breast cancer. Some clones in this sample may be carry-over from other donors' samples. This chain joins TRBV10-1 and TRBJ2-1, with 12 bases lining up with TRBD2. CDR3 loop: CASSEVLAGGSYNEQFF. CDR3 coding DNA: TGCGCCAGCAGTGAGGTACTAGCGGGAGGCTCCTACAATGAGCAGTTCTTC.